In this sample, the clone carrying this TCR beta chain turned up many times. Its target is unknown. The data were taken from a study of metastatic and nonmetastatic thyroid tumors. Study overall: Thyroid patients, malignant and benign, had repertoires compared across blood and tumor or nodule tissue.

No treatment had been given to any patient before thyroid surgery. Authors' processing steps: The study built a papillary thyroid cancer distant-metastasis classifier from CDR3 differences across clinicopathological groups. Using MiXCR, TCRdb reanalyzed the PCR reads. The V and J calls reflect TCRdb's pipeline rather than the authors' work. The sample records 30,000 to 35,000 clones, less than 30% being singletons. Study findings and constraints: When malignant thyroid tumors were compared with benign nodules, TCR beta diversity was reportedly significantly higher in the malignant tumors. This held in both blood and tumor samples.

Trimming left V 2 bases short and J 8 bases short, with 9 bases between. The CDR3 length is 12 residues. Germline CDR1 and CDR2: KGHSH and LQKENI. What was sequenced was blood. The TCR was taken from a female donor with papillary thyroid cancer or a benign thyroid nodule (not recorded which). Some clones in this sample may be carry-over from other donors' samples. This chain links TRBV18 with TRBJ1-2; unclear D gene. In DNA form, the CDR3 reads TGTGCCAGCTCACCAAGGCTGGGGGGCTACACCTTC. Its protein product is CASSPRLGGYTF.